This T cell receptor (beta chain) was found in a study of CD8 T cells in ankylosing spondylitis. On this clonotype: The antigen is unknown.

TCRdb itself ran the 5' RACE reads through MiXCR, one entry per CDR3 protein. Counted here are some 220,000 distinct CDR3 sequences, approximately 7.3% occurring once; the ten biggest clones make up 13% to 15%. Study-wide findings and caveats: Ankylosing spondylitis blood appeared to carry a characteristic TCR beta motif of roughly eight highly homologous variants.

The CDR3 is made up of 14 amino acids. Deletions cut 2 bases from V and 4 bases from J, with 12 bases between. The germline V gene encodes CDR1 MNHEY and CDR2 SMNVEV (reference sequence). The chain joins TRBV27 to TRBJ2-7; possibly TRBD2 for D (6 bases). This TCR came from a male donor with ankylosing spondylitis. Sequenced input: blood, either unsorted or a sorted T cell fraction (not recorded which). In DNA, the CDR3 is TGTGCCAGCAGTTTAGCGGGGCCTGGTTACGAGCAGTACTTC. Translation: CASSLAGPGYEQYF.